This T cell receptor beta chain came from a study of blood T cell repertoires in COVID-19. Background on the study: PBMCs, B-cell-depleted T cells, or T cells were the source of the cDNA or gDNA that made up the material.

TCRdb keeps only in-frame clones here, not all; method: immunoSEQ multiplex PCR. The repertoire consists of almost 500,000 clones, with around nine tenths occurring once and the leading ten covering 6.5% to 8.5%. Cohorts were assigned according to the clinical history that participants reported. Two negative PCRs, clearance, or symptom resolution had been documented for recovered Cohort 3 donors. The germline CDR1 and CDR2 sequences are GTSNPN and SVGIG (reference sequence). Trimming cost V 0 bases and J 1 base; bases outside gene matches: 2. This CDR3 contains 15 residues. The source is a woman aged 55-69 years who had recovered from COVID-19. The chain combines TRBV30 with TRBJ2-3; 9 bases map to TRBD1. The sequenced sample was PBMCs or T cells enriched from blood (not recorded which). CDR3 DNA sequence: TGTGCCTGGAGTGTACAGGGGGCTGGCACAGATACGCAGTATTTT. This gives the protein CAWSVQGAGTDTQYF.